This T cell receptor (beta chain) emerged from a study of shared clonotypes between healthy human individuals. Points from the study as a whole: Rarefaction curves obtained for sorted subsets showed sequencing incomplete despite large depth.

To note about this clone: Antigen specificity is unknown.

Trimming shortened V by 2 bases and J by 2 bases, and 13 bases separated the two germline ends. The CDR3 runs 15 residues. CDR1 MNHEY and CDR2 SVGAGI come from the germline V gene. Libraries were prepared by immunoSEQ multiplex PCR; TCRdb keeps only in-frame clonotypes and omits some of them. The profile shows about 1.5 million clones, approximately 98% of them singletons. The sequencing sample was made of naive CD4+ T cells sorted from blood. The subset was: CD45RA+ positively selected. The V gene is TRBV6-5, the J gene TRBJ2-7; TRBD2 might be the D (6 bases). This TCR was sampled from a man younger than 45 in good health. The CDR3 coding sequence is TGTGCCAGCAGTTACGCCGGGGGATTGACCTACGAGCAGTACTTC. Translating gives CASSYAGGLTYEQYF.